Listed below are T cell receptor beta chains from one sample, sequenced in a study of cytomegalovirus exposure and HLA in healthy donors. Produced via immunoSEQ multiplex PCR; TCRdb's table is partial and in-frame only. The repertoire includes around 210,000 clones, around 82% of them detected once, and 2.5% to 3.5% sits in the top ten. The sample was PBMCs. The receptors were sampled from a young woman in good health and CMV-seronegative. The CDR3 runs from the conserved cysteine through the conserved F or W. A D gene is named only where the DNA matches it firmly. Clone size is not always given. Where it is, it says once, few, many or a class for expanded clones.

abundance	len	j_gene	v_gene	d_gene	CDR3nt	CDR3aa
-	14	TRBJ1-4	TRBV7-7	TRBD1	TGTGCTAGCAGCCCCGACAGGGGTTCAGAAAAACTGTTTTTT	CASSPDRGSEKLFF
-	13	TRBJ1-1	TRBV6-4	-	TGTGCCAGCAGCCAGGTTCCGAACACTGAAGCTTTCTTT	CASSQVPNTEAFF
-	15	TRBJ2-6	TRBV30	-	TGTGCCTGGAGTGGGCAGGCCTCTGGGGCCAACGTCCTGACTTTC	CAWSGQASGANVLTF
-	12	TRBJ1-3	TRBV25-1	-	TGTGCCAGCACCCTCTCTGGAAACACCATATATTTT	CASTLSGNTIYF
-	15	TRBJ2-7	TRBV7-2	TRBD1	TGTGCCAGCAGCTTTCCGGACAGGGGTTTCTACGAGCAGTACTTC	CASSFPDRGFYEQYF
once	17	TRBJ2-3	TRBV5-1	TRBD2	TGCGCCAGCAGCTTGGCGGTGGCGGGAGGTGCGGTAGATACGCAGTATTTT	CASSLAVAGGAVDTQYF
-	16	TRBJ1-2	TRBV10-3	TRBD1	TGTGCCATCAGTGAGTCCCGGACAGGGGAGGCATCTGGCTACACCTTC	CAISESRTGEASGYTF
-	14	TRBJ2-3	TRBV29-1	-	TGCAGCGTTGAGTGGGGCCCGCCCACAGATACGCAGTATTTT	CSVEWGPPTDTQYF
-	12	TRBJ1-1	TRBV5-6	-	TGTGCCAGCAGCTTGGACAGCACTGAAGCTTTCTTT	CASSLDSTEAFF
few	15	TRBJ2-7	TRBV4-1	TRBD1	TGCGCCAGCAGCCCTAGGGACAGGAGCTCCTACGAGCAGTACTTC	CASSPRDRSSYEQYF
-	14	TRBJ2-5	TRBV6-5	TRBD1	TGTGCCAGCACTCGGGGACAGGGGAGCGAGACCCAGTACTTC	CASTRGQGSETQYF
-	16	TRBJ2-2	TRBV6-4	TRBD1	TGTGCCAGCAGTAGAACGACAGGGGATGGCACCGGGGAGCTGTTTTTT	CASSRTTGDGTGELFF
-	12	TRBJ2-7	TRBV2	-	TGTGCCAGCAGCGGGGTCTACTACGAGCAGTACTTC	CASSGVYYEQYF
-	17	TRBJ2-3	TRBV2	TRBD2	TGTGCCAGCAGTGATGTTTTGGGACTAGCGACCCCAGATACGCAGTATTTT	CASSDVLGLATPDTQYF
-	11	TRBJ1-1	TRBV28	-	TGTGCCAGCAGTTTTGCGACTGAAGCTTTCTTT	CASSFATEAFF
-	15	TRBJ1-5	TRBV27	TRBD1	TGTGCCAGCAGAGACACAGGGGAGAGGGATCAGCCCCAGCATTTT	CASRDTGERDQPQHF
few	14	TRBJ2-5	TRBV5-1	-	TGCGCCAGCAGCGTTGGGACAACGCAAGAGACCCAGTACTTC	CASSVGTTQETQYF
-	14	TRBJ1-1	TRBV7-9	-	TGTGCCAGCAGCTTAGGGTGGGAAGGGGCTGAAGCTTTCTTT	CASSLGWEGAEAFF
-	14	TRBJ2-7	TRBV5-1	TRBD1	TGCGCCAGCGGCAGGGGGGACAGGGACCACGAGCAGTACTTC	CASGRGDRDHEQYF
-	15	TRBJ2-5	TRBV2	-	TGTGCCAGCAGTGAACAGGGGGGTCCCCAAGAGACCCAGTACTTC	CASSEQGGPQETQYF
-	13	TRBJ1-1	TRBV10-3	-	TGTGCCATCCTTTCAGGTTCACACACTGAAGCTTTCTTT	CAILSGSHTEAFF
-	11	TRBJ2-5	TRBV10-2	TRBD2	TGCGCCAGGGGGAGGGCGGAGACCCAGTACTTC	CARGRAETQYF
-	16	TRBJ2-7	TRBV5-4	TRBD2	TGTGCCAGCAGCCGAATTAGCGGGGGGTTCCTCTACGAGCAGTACTTC	CASSRISGGFLYEQYF
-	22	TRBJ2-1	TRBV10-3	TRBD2	TGTGCCATCAGTGACCCGCGGAATCAATATGGACTAGCGGGGGCTATTTCAAATGAGCAGTTCTTC	CAISDPRNQYGLAGAISNEQFF
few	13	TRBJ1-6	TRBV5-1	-	TGCGCCAGCACGACAGAAAATAATTCACCCCTCCACTTT	CASTTENNSPLHF
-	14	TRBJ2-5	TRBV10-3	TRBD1	TGTGCCATCAGTGGGACAGGGGACCAAGAGACCCAGTACTTC	CAISGTGDQETQYF
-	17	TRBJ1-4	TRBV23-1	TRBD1	TGCGCCAGCAGTCACTTCCCCTACACCAGGGGGCGTGAAAAACTGTTTTTT	CASSHFPYTRGREKLFF
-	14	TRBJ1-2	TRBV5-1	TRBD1	TGCGCCACCCGGCAGGGGACAGGGGGGTATGGCTACACCTTC	CATRQGTGGYGYTF
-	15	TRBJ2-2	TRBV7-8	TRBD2	TGTGCCAGCAGCCCTAGCGGGACGGTCACCGGGGAGCTGTTTTTT	CASSPSGTVTGELFF
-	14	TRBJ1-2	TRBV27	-	TGTGCCAGCAGTTTGTCTAGGTACACCTATGGCTACACCTTC	CASSLSRYTYGYTF
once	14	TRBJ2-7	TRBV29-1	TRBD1	TGCAGCGTTACTCACCCTCAGGGGGCCCACGAGCAGTACTTC	CSVTHPQGAHEQYF